The 23 T cell receptor beta chains reported below all come from one sample, sequenced in a study of T cells in Graves' hyperthyroidism and ophthalmopathy (dated by TCRdb to the late 2010s). The library was obtained by multiplex PCR. The run used an Illumina HiSeq 2000. Amplification of TCR beta CDR3 regions was carried out from RNA transcripts. A first-round RT-PCR of the TCR CDR3 used the HTBI primer set with the Qiagen OneStep RT-PCR kit. TCRdb ran its own pipeline on the public reads, namely fastp trimming at Q25 and MiXCR clone calling, and kept in-frame beta chains. Entries that share a CDR3 protein sequence are merged under the most common genes and DNA. The table for this sample lists 530,000 or so distinct CDR3 sequences; roughly a quarter of them were counted only once. The top ten clones comprise approximately 11% of the sample. The sequencing sample was made of blood. All receptors come from a woman younger than 45 with Graves' ophthalmopathy.

The table lists this clonotype with a few counts. The chain employs TRBV6-1 and TRBJ1-2; D gene ambiguous. The CDR3 has 17 residues. Germline loops: CDR1 MNHNS, CDR2 SASEGT. Trimming removed 2 bases at V and 4 bases at J, with 20 bases between. This CDR3 is CASSEIPASLIGYGYTF. In nucleotides, the CDR3 is TGTGCCAGCAGTGAAATCCCAGCCAGCCTAATTGGCTATGGCTACACCTTC.

This clonotype was recorded a few times. The chain joins TRBV28 to TRBJ1-1, with D hard to call. V lost 8 bases to trimming and J lost 1 base, with 8 bases between them. CDR3 size: 12 residues. Looked up from germline, CDR1 is MDHEN and CDR2 is SYDVKM. CDR3 loop: CASLLGNTEAFF. The CDR3 DNA is TGTGCCAGCCTATTGGGGAACACTGAAGCTTTCTTT.

This clonotype was seen repeatedly, ten times or more. The chain has TRBV11-1 and TRBJ1-2; TRBD1 aligns across 9 bases. Germline values: CDR1 SGHAT, CDR2 FQDESV (reference sequence). With V trimmed by 6 bases and J by 6 bases, 8 bases remained unmatched. This CDR3 comprises 14 residues. CDR3: CASSSTGGGDGYTF. The CDR3, as DNA: TGTGCCAGCAGTTCTACAGGGGGCGGTGATGGCTACACCTTC.

The sample holds many counts of this clonotype. This rearrangement joins TRBV6-5 to TRBJ2-2, with 10 bases that match TRBD1. Unmatched junction bases numbered 5, after V lost 3 bases and J lost 7 bases. The CDR3 has 15 residues. Per the germline V gene, CDR1 is MNHEY and CDR2 is SVGAGI. CDR3 region: CASSYLDRGNGELFF. The CDR3, as DNA: TGTGCCAGCAGTTATCTGGACAGGGGGAACGGGGAGCTGTTTTTT.

Regarding this clonotype: No conserved phenylalanine or tryptophan ends this CDR3, so it is likely a read error. The rearrangement joins TRBV7-9 to TRBJ2-5, with TRBD2 matching over 11 bases. The CDR3 is 15 residues long. CDR1 and CDR2 from the germline V gene are SEHNR and FQNEAQ (reference sequence). The ends lost 4 bases at V and 5 bases at J; junction bases unmatched: 6. The CDR3 loop is CASSSTSGGRETQYS. Here the CDR3 DNA reads TGTGCCAGCAGCTCTACTAGCGGGGGCCGGGAGACCCAGTACTCC.

This clonotype was observed many times. The chain uses TRBV2 and TRBJ2-5; D tentatively fits TRBD1 or TRBD2 (5 bases each). This CDR3 region has 13 residues. Germline-derived CDR1 and CDR2 are SNHLY and FYNNEI. V was pared by 7 bases and J by 2 bases, with 11 bases between. The DNA of the CDR3 is TGTGCCAGCAACGAGGGGCAGCAAGAGACCCAGTACTTC. This gives the protein CASNEGQQETQYF.

The chain combines TRBV27 with TRBJ2-2; D possibly corresponds to TRBD2 (6 bases). V was pared by 7 bases and J by 1 base, with 16 bases between. The CDR3 has 16 residues. The germline V gene encodes CDR1 MNHEY and CDR2 SMNVEV (reference sequence). CDR3 nucleotides: TGTGCCAGCATGCCCTGGCGGGAACGGAACACCGGGGAGCTGTTTTTT. This translates into CASMPWRERNTGELFF.

This clonotype has more than one count but fewer than ten. V is TRBV5-1 and J is TRBJ2-2; 9 bases map to TRBD1. The CDR3 is made up of 14 amino acids. Trimming cost V 3 bases and J 7 bases; bases outside gene matches: 4. Germline assignment: CDR1 SGHRS and CDR2 YFSETQ. The CDR3 DNA follows: TGCGCCAGCAGCTCAAGGACAGGGGACGGGGAGCTGTTTTTT. This codes for CASSSRTGDGELFF. The variable domain in full, with the rest retrieved from reference TRBV5-1 and TRBJ2-2, is KAGVTQTPRYLIKTRGQQVTLSCSPISGHRSVSWYQQTPGQGLQFLFEYFSETQRNKGNFPGRFSGRQFSNSRSEMNVSTLELGDSALYLCASSSRTGDGELFFGEGSRLTVL.

The J gene is TRBJ1-5, the V gene TRBV5-1; the match to TRBD1 covers 7 bases. The germline CDR1 and CDR2 sequences are SGHRS and YFSETQ. This CDR3 has 15 amino acids. J was trimmed by 4 bases and V by 4 bases; bases with no gene match: 8. For the CDR3, the DNA is TGCGCCAGCAGCCCGGGGACAGCGCGGAATCAGCCCCAGCATTTT. As protein: CASSPGTARNQPQHF.

This clonotype was seen ten or more times. The genes are TRBV20-1 and TRBJ2-7, with D possibly being TRBD1 (7 bases). The germline V gene has CDR1 DFQATT and CDR2 SNEGSKA (reference sequence). The CDR3 is 14 residues long. V was pared by 3 bases and J by 4 bases, with 16 bases between. The CDR3 sequence is CSASPEQGTYEQYF. The CDR3 region has the DNA TGCAGTGCTAGTCCGGAACAGGGGACTTACGAGCAGTACTTC.

This clonotype was picked up many times. The chain is built from TRBV12-3 or TRBV12-4 and TRBJ2-2; D unclear. The CDR3 is made up of 14 amino acids. V lost 3 bases and J lost 5, with 10 bases in between. The CDR3 reads CASSFLSGTGELFF. CDR3 bases: TGTGCCAGCAGTTTCTTGTCAGGTACCGGGGAGCTGTTTTTT.

This clonotype has a count of ten or more. V usage is TRBV20-1 and J usage is TRBJ1-5; D gene ambiguous. Germline V lookup: CDR1 DFQATT, CDR2 SNEGSKA (reference sequence). The CDR3 has 12 residues. V was trimmed by 5 bases and J by 5 bases, leaving 10 bases between them. CDR3 protein: CSAVVDDQPQHF. In nucleotides, the CDR3 is TGCAGTGCTGTGGTCGATGATCAGCCCCAGCATTTT.

This clonotype was found many times. V usage is TRBV6-2 or TRBV6-3 and J usage is TRBJ1-5, with D unclear. There are 13 residues in the CDR3. V lost 4 bases to trimming and J lost 3 bases, with 7 bases between them. Looked up from germline, CDR1 is MNHEY and CDR2 is SVGEGT. CDR3 protein: CASSSQYNQPQHF. The CDR3 DNA is TGTGCCAGCAGTTCACAGTACAATCAGCCCCAGCATTTT.

This clonotype has a count of ten or more. The CDR3 spells CSAPAGSRGTEAFF. The CDR3 coding sequence is TGCAGTGCCCCGGCGGGGTCCCGGGGCACTGAAGCTTTCTTT. The rearrangement joins TRBV20-1 to TRBJ1-1; D unresolved. Trimming stripped 6 bases from V and 4 bases from J, with 18 bases between. CDR3 length equals 14 residues. From germline, CDR1 is DFQATT and CDR2 SNEGSKA (reference sequence).

This clonotype was recorded at least ten times. The chain is built from TRBV15 and TRBJ1-1; D not resolved. The germline CDR1 and CDR2 sequences are LNHNV and YYDKDF (reference sequence). The CDR3 consists of 14 residues. Between the trimmed V and J ends, which lost 7 bases and 2 bases, there was a span of 14 bases. CDR3 bases: TGTGCCACCACTAGCCTCGGGATTAACACTGAAGCTTTCTTT. Translating it yields CATTSLGINTEAFF.

This clonotype was seen many times. The V gene is TRBV12-3 or TRBV12-4, the J gene TRBJ1-2; tentatively, D is TRBD1 (5 bases). The CDR3 is 15 residues long. The V end was cut by 6 bases, the J end by 4 bases, with 18 bases between. The CDR3 is CASSNYRTLGYGYTF. The CDR3 DNA reads TGTGCCAGCAGCAACTACAGGACCTTGGGCTATGGCTACACCTTC.

The chain couples TRBV12-3 or TRBV12-4 to TRBJ1-1, with D unresolved. V dropped 6 bases and J dropped 4 bases, with 18 bases sitting between them. The CDR3 sequence is 15 residues long. The DNA for the CDR3 is TGTGCCAGCAGCATTAACCCGACCAGGTTCACTGAAGCTTTCTTT. Translating gives CASSINPTRFTEAFF.

The sample holds many counts of this clonotype. The chain recombines TRBV29-1 with TRBJ2-7; possibly TRBD1 for D (5 bases). Between the trimmed V and J ends, which lost 7 bases and 3 bases, there was a span of 16 bases. This CDR3 is built from 13 residues. Germline V gene lookup returns CDR1 SQVTM and CDR2 ANQGSEA. CDR3 sequence (DNA): TGCAGCGCCGTCGTCGCAGGGAACTACGAGCAGTACTTC. Amino acids: CSAVVAGNYEQYF.

This clonotype has at least ten counts. This sequence joins TRBV6-1 and TRBJ1-5, with 8 bases aligning to TRBD1. The CDR3 runs 15 residues. Trimming took 8 bases from V and 4 from J; bases not matched to a gene: 10. CDR1 is MNHNS, CDR2 SASEGT, per germline. CDR3 bases: TGTGCCAGCTCAGGGGATCACAGGGGGAATCAGCCCCAGCATTTT. Translating gives CASSGDHRGNQPQHF.

CDR3 amino acids: CASSSDRGRTYEQYF. The CDR3 nucleotides are TGTGCCAGCAGTTCTGACAGGGGGAGAACCTACGAGCAGTACTTC. This chain connects TRBV6-2 or TRBV6-3 to TRBJ2-7, with 9 bases matching TRBD1. The CDR3 runs 15 residues. J was trimmed by 2 bases and V by 4 bases; bases with no gene match: 6. CDR1 is MNHEY and CDR2 is SVGEGT in the germline V gene.

This clonotype was found many times. The rearrangement links TRBV5-1 to TRBJ1-1; perhaps TRBD1 as D (5 bases). CDR1 and CDR2 from the germline V gene are SGHRS and YFSETQ. The CDR3 totals 14 residues. V lost 3 bases and J 1 base, leaving 10 bases between the germline ends. The CDR3 is CASSSTVPNTEAFF. CDR3 coding DNA: TGCGCCAGCAGCTCGACAGTCCCGAACACTGAAGCTTTCTTT.

The chain links TRBV28 to TRBJ1-1; 12 bases agree with TRBD1. V gave up 6 bases and J gave up 4 bases; unmatched junction bases: 6. Per the germline V gene, CDR1 is MDHEN and CDR2 is SYDVKM. This CDR3 has 15 amino acids. The CDR3 DNA reads as TGTGCCAGCAGCACGGGACAGGGGGCGCTCACTGAAGCTTTCTTT. This gives the protein CASSTGQGALTEAFF.

This clonotype was seen more than once but under ten times. It is likely a read error, because the conserved phenylalanine at the end of the CDR3 is missing. The limits of the CDR3 on the DNA are not certain, so only TCRdb's listed CDR3 is given. This rearrangement joins TRBV2 to TRBJ1-5; TRBD1 is the table's D call and was not checked against the DNA. Counting both end residues, the CDR3 totals 14 amino acids. The germline V gene encodes CDR1 SNHLY and CDR2 FYNNEI. CDR3 amino acids: CATQGGARNQPQQL.